This TCR beta chain emerged from a study of T cell responses to AZD1222 COVID-19 vaccine. CDR3 length: 15 amino acids. Germline V gene lookup returns CDR1 SGHRS and CDR2 YFSETQ. Trimming left V 1 base short and J 1 base short, with 11 bases between. Produced via immunoSEQ multiplex PCR; TCRdb's table is partial and in-frame only. The table has around 100,000 clones, roughly 90% seen once; the top ten hold about 1.2%. Details on this clone: What it binds is not known.

Study results and caveats: Breadth and depth of Spike-specific TCRs rose after two AZD1222 doses. Most donors were white British, females outnumbered males, and clonal diversity was possibly underestimated. At 160-218 and 743-854, vaccine-associated CD4 TCRs were dominant, and they spanned spike.

This sample comprised peripheral blood, obtained on day 0 of AZD1222 vaccination. The chain uses TRBV5-1 and TRBJ1-2; no reliable D call. The sequence was collected from an adult in good health. The CDR3 is CASSLLGASNYGYTF. CDR3 coding DNA: TGCGCCAGCAGCTTGTTGGGAGCCAGTAACTATGGCTACACCTTC.